The sequence of this TCR beta chain was determined in a study of shared clonotypes between healthy human individuals. Regarding the study as a whole: Sampling was confined to blood; repertoires within tissues likely differ.

Ten immunoSEQ deep assay plates were used to sequence the DNA of unsorted PBMCs. The authors' processing: Filtering differed since immunoSEQ provided only junctions, with no quality scores. Only in-frame clones appear in the TCRdb table, and some are missing; sequencing was by immunoSEQ multiplex PCR. V, J and clone size were drawn from that table, and D and trimming were deduced from the DNA. Of about 560,000 clones in the sample, roughly four fifths were seen once. This CDR3 contains 15 residues. The junction had 6 bases not matched to a gene; V was cut back by 6 bases and J by 4 bases. Germline V gives CDR1 SGHTA, CDR2 FQGNSA. A remark on this clone: Its antigen remains unidentified.

This receptor was taken from a woman aged 40 to 50 in good health. Some clones in this sample may be carry-over from other donors' samples. Sequencing input: PBMCs. This sequence joins TRBV7-2 and TRBJ2-2; TRBD1 agrees at 9 bases. CDR3 sequence reads: CASRADRGSTGELFF. The CDR3 nucleotides are TGTGCCAGCAGAGCGGACAGGGGAAGCACCGGGGAGCTGTTTTTT.